These T cell receptor beta chains were read from a single sample in a study of cytomegalovirus exposure and HLA in healthy donors. TCRdb's table, derived via immunoSEQ multiplex PCR, lists solely in-frame clones and lacks some. The data hold 180,000 or so clones, with more than 60% observed a single time. Sequencing was done on a sample of PBMCs. All receptors derive from a man between 18 and 29 years old in good health and CMV-seronegative. The conserved cysteine and the conserved F or W are not part of the CDR3 here. Each record gives: J gene, V gene, CDR3 length, CDR3 protein.

TRBJ2-7	TRBV7-8	12	ASTQQGPSYEQY
TRBJ1-1	TRBV2	12	ASLEGGRNTEAF
TRBJ1-2	TRBV29-1	11	SVEDGAGRGYT
TRBJ2-1	TRBV5-1	14	ASSSRPAGGPNEQF
TRBJ1-2	TRBV6-5	12	ASSPGTGVYGYT
TRBJ2-3	TRBV11-2	11	ASSLFPGDTQY
TRBJ1-2	TRBV9	13	ASSVTGQGHYGYT
TRBJ2-7	TRBV6-1	13	ASSGQQGMVSEQY
TRBJ2-1	TRBV29-1	11	SVPKGSYNEQF
TRBJ2-7	TRBV11-2	13	ASSPPGLAGAEQY
TRBJ2-1	TRBV10-2	12	ASREALSYNEQF
TRBJ2-1	TRBV28	15	ASSLLTAGEPYNEQF
TRBJ2-7	TRBV27	11	ASSFGTNYEQY
TRBJ1-1	TRBV13	13	ASSFPGEGLTEAF
TRBJ1-4	TRBV30	11	AWNGQINEKLF